A single sample is the source of the 28 T cell receptor beta chains below, sequenced in a study of T cell responses to AZD1222 COVID-19 vaccine. TCRdb keeps only in-frame clones here, not all; method: immunoSEQ multiplex PCR. The sample has fewer than 150,000 clones, 88% seen once. Sequences were derived from peripheral blood, sampled 28 days after the second AZD1222 dose. Receptors were obtained from an adult who received the AZD1222 COVID-19 vaccine.

In this sample, this clone turned up a few times. This rearrangement joins TRBV5-1 to TRBJ1-1; no firm D call. The CDR3 is made up of 12 amino acids. Trimming took 5 bases from V and 2 from J, leaving 7 bases between them. Germline CDR1 and CDR2: SGHRS and YFSETQ. For the CDR3, the DNA is TGCGCCAGCAGGACATTCAACACTGAAGCTTTCTTT. Protein: CASRTFNTEAFF.

This chain links TRBV4-1 with TRBJ2-3; no clear D gene. V was trimmed by 1 base and J by 5 bases, leaving 10 bases between them. Per germline, CDR1 MGHRA and CDR2 YSYEKL. CDR3 size: 14 residues. The CDR3 reads CASSQVSSGDTQYF. Here the CDR3 DNA reads TGCGCCAGCAGCCAAGTTAGCAGTGGAGATACGCAGTATTTT.

The rearrangement uses TRBV21-1 and TRBJ1-4. TRBV21-1 is termed a pseudogene. This CDR3 spans 13 amino acids. The CDR3 reads CASPDGSNEKLFF. CDR3 DNA: TGTGCCAGCCCCGACGGATCTAATGAAAAACTGTTTTTT.

This chain connects TRBV18 to TRBJ1-1; 7 nucleotides agree with TRBD1. The germline V gene has CDR1 KGHSH and CDR2 LQKENI. V dropped 3 bases and J dropped 5; count of bases not matched to a gene: 3. The CDR3 spans 13 residues. CDR3 sequence: CASSPTGRTEAFF. For the CDR3, the DNA is TGTGCCAGCTCACCGACAGGGAGGACTGAAGCTTTCTTT.

Remarks on this clone: One end of the junction does not line up with germline, which may come from a read error. V is TRBV4-2 and J is TRBJ2-3; 9 positions match TRBD2. The CDR3 has 15 residues. In germline, CDR1 is LGHNA, CDR2 YNFKEQ. In DNA form, the CDR3 reads TGTGCCAGCAGCCAATCAGGGACTAGCACGGATACGCAGTATTTT. Translation: CASSQSGTSTDTQYF.

The chain carries TRBV18 and TRBJ1-1; maybe TRBD1 (5 bases). V lost 3 bases, J lost 0 bases, and 11 bases lay in between. Germline CDR1 is KGHSH and CDR2 is LQKENI. The CDR3 loop spans 15 amino acids. CDR3 in amino acids: CASSPTEWMNTEAFF. In nucleotides, the CDR3 is TGTGCCAGCTCACCGACAGAGTGGATGAACACTGAAGCTTTCTTT.

This chain connects TRBV10-1 to TRBJ2-3, with D perhaps matching TRBD2 (6 bases). V was shortened by 9 bases and J by 2 bases, with 18 bases between the two germline ends. The CDR3 has 15 amino acids. Germline values: CDR1 WNHNN, CDR2 SYGVQD (reference sequence). This CDR3 is CASGGLSGATDTQYF. The CDR3 nucleotides are TGCGCCAGTGGGGGACTCTCGGGCGCCACAGATACGCAGTATTTT.

This clone has just a few counts. CDR3 sequence: CASSLGNNEQFF. CDR3 nucleotide sequence: TGTGCCAGCAGTTTAGGGAACAATGAGCAGTTCTTC. The chain joins TRBV28 to TRBJ2-1; the D is unclear. V lost 2 bases, J lost 5 bases, and 4 bases lay in between. The CDR3 consists of 12 residues. The V gene's germline CDR1 is MDHEN and CDR2 SYDVKM.

The V gene is TRBV10-1, the J gene TRBJ1-5, with 10 positions matching TRBD1. The trim removed 6 bases at V and 8 bases at J, leaving 4 bases unmatched. This CDR3 is built from 13 residues. Per the germline V gene, CDR1 is WNHNN and CDR2 is SYGVQD (reference sequence). The CDR3 region has the DNA TGCGCCAGCAGCCGGGACAGGGGAGAGCCCCAGCATTTT. This encodes CASSRDRGEPQHF.

The V and J genes are TRBV2 and TRBJ1-6, with 7 nucleotides matching TRBD1. CDR1 and CDR2 (germline): SNHLY, FYNNEI. V lost 5 bases and J lost 8; bases outside the gene matches: 9. This CDR3 region has 15 residues. The CDR3 here is CASSLQGSIDSPLHF. The CDR3 DNA reads TGTGCCAGCAGTCTACAGGGGTCGATCGATTCACCCCTCCACTTT.

This clone appeared once. The J gene is TRBJ2-1, the V gene TRBV2; TRBD2 matches at 12 bases. CDR1 is SNHLY, CDR2 FYNNEI, per germline. The trim removed 7 bases at V and 8 bases at J, leaving 9 bases unmatched. CDR3 length equals 15 residues. The CDR3 bases are TGTGCCAGCACCCGACTAGCGGGGGAGTATCATGAGCAGTTCTTC. Its protein is CASTRLAGEYHEQFF.

This chain uses TRBV6-2 or TRBV6-3 with TRBJ1-2; D gene uncertain. The germline V gene encodes CDR1 MNHEY and CDR2 SVGEGT. The CDR3 length is 14 residues. V was pared by 2 bases and J by 2 bases, with 9 bases between. This CDR3 reads CASSYPNRNYGYTF. CDR3 DNA: TGTGCCAGCAGTTACCCTAATAGGAACTATGGCTACACCTTC.

This chain connects TRBV2 to TRBJ1-5; D uncertain. CDR3 size: 15 residues. The ends were cut back, 3 bases at V and 7 bases at J, with 16 bases in the middle. Looked up from germline, CDR1 is SNHLY and CDR2 is FYNNEI. The chain's CDR3 is CASSEGLRLGQPQHF. CDR3 bases: TGTGCCAGCAGTGAGGGTCTTCGGTTGGGACAGCCCCAGCATTTT.

The rearrangement uses TRBV6-5 and TRBJ1-1; no clear D. CDR1 MNHEY and CDR2 SVGAGI come from the germline V gene. Trimming cost V 8 bases and J 1 base, with 14 bases left between them. This CDR3 contains 14 residues. CDR3 in amino acids: CASGLSRWNTEAFF. The CDR3 DNA is TGTGCCAGCGGCCTCTCGCGGTGGAACACTGAAGCTTTCTTT.

The genes are TRBV5-1 and TRBJ2-5; D may be TRBD1 (5 bases). Trimming stripped 4 bases from V and 2 bases from J, with 12 bases between. Germline assignment: CDR1 SGHRS and CDR2 YFSETQ. CDR3 length: 14 residues. CDR3 nucleotides: TGCGCCAGCAGCCCGGACACTGGGCAAGAGACCCAGTACTTC. Translated: CASSPDTGQETQYF.

DNA of the CDR3: TGTGCCAGCAGCTTAGCCGGATGGGGCACAGATACGCAGTATTTT. This translates into CASSLAGWGTDTQYF. The rearrangement joins TRBV7-8 to TRBJ2-3; D ambiguous. This CDR3 contains 15 residues. Trimming took off 0 bases at V and 1 base at J, with 8 bases between the two ends. Germline CDR1 and CDR2: SGHVS and FQNEAQ.

J is TRBJ2-5 and V is TRBV7-2; D remains unclear. The CDR3 extends over 15 amino acids. Germline assignment: CDR1 SGHTA and CDR2 FQGNSA. The ends were cut back, 3 bases at V and 2 bases at J, with 13 bases in the middle. In DNA form, the CDR3 reads TGTGCCAGCAGCTTTCGAAACAGTAGGCAAGAGACCCAGTACTTC. Protein product: CASSFRNSRQETQYF.

This chain uses TRBV12-3 or TRBV12-4 with TRBJ1-2; 10 bases line up with TRBD1. The CDR3 sequence is 13 residues long. Trimming cost V 6 bases and J 6 bases; bases outside gene matches: 4. The CDR3 nucleotides are TGTGCCAGCAGATGGGACAGGGGAGATGGCTACACCTTC. Encoded protein: CASRWDRGDGYTF.

V and J are TRBV19 and TRBJ2-7; 7 positions agree with TRBD2. The CDR3 sequence is 14 residues long. Germline CDR1 and CDR2: LNHDA and SQIVND (reference sequence). Germline trimming cut 3 bases from V and 3 bases from J; bases unmatched to any gene: 5. The CDR3 sequence: CASSMVGGSYEQYF. The CDR3, as DNA: TGTGCCAGTAGTATGGTGGGCGGGAGCTACGAGCAGTACTTC.

The V gene is TRBV19, the J gene TRBJ1-2, with 7 bases identical to TRBD1. The V segment lost 9 bases and the J segment 0 bases; nucleotides outside the gene matches: 13. This CDR3 region has 16 residues. From germline, CDR1 is LNHDA and CDR2 SQIVND (reference sequence). The CDR3, as DNA: TGTGCCAGCCTCCCGGGACAGAAATGGACTAACTATGGCTACACCTTC. Amino acids: CASLPGQKWTNYGYTF.

Here the CDR3 reads CASSPKMGDNQPQHF. The CDR3 bases are TGTGCCAGCTCACCTAAGATGGGCGACAATCAGCCCCAGCATTTT. This chain connects TRBV18 to TRBJ1-5; D ambiguous. The V and J ends lost 3 bases and 3 bases respectively, with 12 bases between them. This CDR3 region has 15 residues. Per germline, CDR1 KGHSH and CDR2 LQKENI.

The V gene is TRBV11-3, the J gene TRBJ2-1, with D unresolved. The CDR3 is 16 amino acids. V lost 1 base and J 2 bases, leaving 12 bases between the germline ends. The germline gives CDR1 SGHNT, CDR2 YENEEA. The CDR3 DNA reads TGTGCCAGCAGCTTAGCTGGGGAACGGGCCTACAATGAGCAGTTCTTC. Translating gives CASSLAGERAYNEQFF.

V usage is TRBV2 and J usage is TRBJ1-2; tentative D call: TRBD1 (6 bases). CDR3 length: 12 residues. Germline lookup yields CDR1 SNHLY and CDR2 FYNNEI. V gave up 11 bases and J gave up 4 bases, with 14 bases separating them. CDR3 sequence: CAGRGDTYGYTF. The CDR3, as DNA: TGTGCCGGGCGGGGGGACACCTATGGCTACACCTTC.

The chain carries TRBV6-4 and TRBJ2-1, with a weak D call TRBD2 (6 bases). V gave up 2 bases and J gave up 11 bases, with 19 bases separating them. Germline V lookup: CDR1 MRHNA, CDR2 SNTAGT. CDR3 length: 15 amino acids. DNA for the CDR3: TGTGCCAGCAGTGACCTCCCGAGCCCCCGGGAGAAGCAGTTCTTC. As protein: CASSDLPSPREKQFF.

The chain combines TRBV5-8 with TRBJ1-3; 7 positions agree with TRBD1. The CDR3 contains 11 residues. V was pared by 5 bases and J by 8 bases, with 1 base of the junction left unmatched. Germline V gene sequence: CDR1 SGHTS, CDR2 YDEGEE. The DNA for the CDR3 is TGTGCCAGCAGGGGGACAGACACCATATATTTT. Translated: CASRGTDTIYF. Full variable domain (outside the CDR3, taken from reference TRBV5-8 and TRBJ1-3): EAGVTQSPTHLIKTRGQQATLRCSPISGHTSVYWYQQALGLGLQFLLWYDEGEERNRGNFPPRFSGRQFPNYSSELNVNALELEDSALYLCASRGTDTIYFGEGSWLTVV.

The chain recombines TRBV19 with TRBJ2-7; 10 bases agree with TRBD2. There are 18 residues in the CDR3. In germline, CDR1 is LNHDA, CDR2 SQIVND (reference sequence). V dropped 4 bases and J dropped 5; count of bases not matched to a gene: 17. This CDR3 is CASSRGRSSGSMFHEQYF. CDR3 sequence (DNA): TGTGCCAGTAGTAGGGGCCGGTCTAGCGGGAGTATGTTCCACGAGCAGTACTTC. The full variable domain, completed using reference TRBV19 and TRBJ2-7, is DGGITQSPKYLFRKEGQNVTLSCEQNLNHDAMYWYRQDPGQGLRLIYYSQIVNDFQKGDIAEGYSVSREKKESFPLTVTSAQKNPTAFYLCASSRGRSSGSMFHEQYFGPGTRLTVT.

The chain carries TRBV30 and TRBJ1-3, with TRBD1 identical over 7 bases. The J segment lost 2 bases and the V segment lost 7 bases, leaving 5 bases of the junction unmatched. This CDR3 contains 13 residues. CDR1 and CDR2 (germline): GTSNPN, SVGIG (reference sequence). The CDR3 bases are TGTGCCTCTGGACAGGTTGCTGGAAACACCATATATTTT. Amino acid sequence: CASGQVAGNTIYF.

This clone appeared a few times. The chain employs TRBV28 and TRBJ2-7; no definite D call. In germline, CDR1 is MDHEN, CDR2 SYDVKM. CDR3 length: 11 residues. V was clipped by 6 bases and J by 6 bases, with 9 bases between them. The CDR3 DNA is TGTGCCAGCAGGGGGTGGCGCGAGCAGTACTTC. Amino acid sequence: CASRGWREQYF.